Below, 7 T cell receptor beta chains from the same sample are listed, as sequenced in a study of graft-versus-host responses after intestinal transplantation. TCRdb's copy holds only in-frame clones and misses some; the assay was immunoSEQ multiplex PCR. The repertoire includes fewer than 75,000 clones, about 90% of them detected once, and around 1.5% sits in the top ten. The specimen comprised PBMCs, sampled 26 days after transplant. These receptors came from a human patient who received an intestinal transplant, so some T cells may come from the graft donor.

The chain is built from TRBV29-1 and TRBJ1-1; the D is unclear. Trimming cost V 3 bases and J 1 base, with 6 bases left between them. The CDR3 is 12 amino acids. Germline CDR1 and CDR2: SQVTM and ANQGSEA. The CDR3, as DNA: TGCAGCGTTGATATAGAGAACACTGAAGCTTTCTTT. This sequence encodes CSVDIENTEAFF.

The J gene is TRBJ2-6, the V gene TRBV18; a weak D match, TRBD1 (6 bases). V shed 1 base and J shed 3 bases, with 16 bases lying between them. Germline V CDR1 and CDR2: KGHSH, LQKENI. CDR3 length equals 18 residues. The CDR3 bases are TGTGCCAGCTCACCACAGGGACAAACGGCTGGTGGGGCCAACGTCCTGACTTTC. Protein: CASSPQGQTAGGANVLTF. The whole variable domain, filled in from reference TRBV18 and TRBJ2-6, reads NAGVMQNPRHLVRRRGQEARLRCSPMKGHSHVYWYRQLPEEGLKFMVYLQKENIIDESGMPKERFSAEFPKEGPSILRIQQVVRGDSAAYFCASSPQGQTAGGANVLTFGAGSRLTVL.

This rearrangement joins TRBV10-1 to TRBJ2-1; a weak D match, TRBD2 (5 bases). V shed 6 bases and J shed 0 bases, with 9 bases lying between them. Germline V lookup: CDR1 WNHNN, CDR2 SYGVQD (reference sequence). The CDR3 covers 14 residues. CDR3 residues: CASRASGSYNEQFF. The CDR3 nucleotides read TGCGCCAGCAGAGCAAGCGGCTCCTACAATGAGCAGTTCTTC.

V and J are TRBV6-6 and TRBJ2-2; the D gene is possibly TRBD2 (5 bases). V shed 2 bases and J shed 4 bases, with 5 bases lying between them. This CDR3 is 13 amino acids long. From germline, CDR1 is MNHNY and CDR2 SVGAGI (reference sequence). CDR3 bases: TGTGCCAGCAGTTACGAGGGCACCGGGGAGCTGTTTTTT. This codes for CASSYEGTGELFF.

V usage is TRBV7-9 and J usage is TRBJ2-7; 10 bases align to TRBD1. With 7 bases clipped from V and 4 bases from J, the junction kept 4 bases outside the gene matches. CDR1 and CDR2 (germline): SEHNR, FQNEAQ (reference sequence). The CDR3 is made up of 13 amino acids. The CDR3 sequence is CASTGQGGYEQYF. CDR3 nucleotide sequence: TGTGCCAGCACTGGACAGGGGGGGTACGAGCAGTACTTC. Supplemented by reference TRBV7-9 and TRBJ2-7, the full variable domain reads DTGVSQNPRHKITKRGQNVTFRCDPISEHNRLYWYRQTLGQGPEFLTYFQNEAQLEKSRLLSDRFSAERPKGSFSTLEIQRTEQGDSAMYLCASTGQGGYEQYFGPGTRLTVT.

The genes are TRBV13 and TRBJ1-2, with 8 bases identical to TRBD1. Germline V lookup: CDR1 PRHDT, CDR2 FYEKMQ (reference sequence). This CDR3 has 15 residues. V trimming: 5 bases; J trimming: 1 base; junction bases outside the gene matches: 6. CDR3 loop: CASSPGQGLNYGYTF. CDR3 nucleotide sequence: TGTGCCAGCAGCCCTGGACAGGGCCTTAACTATGGCTACACCTTC.

This chain links TRBV5-4 with TRBJ2-7, with 10 nucleotides matching TRBD1. The CDR3 runs to 14 residues. CDR1 is SGHNT, CDR2 YYREEE, per germline (reference sequence). V trimming: 3 bases; J trimming: 2 bases; junction bases outside the gene matches: 2. In DNA form, the CDR3 reads TGTGCCAGCAGCTCGGGACAGGGGCCCTACGAGCAGTACTTC. Its protein is CASSSGQGPYEQYF. Combining the CDR3 with reference TRBV5-4 and TRBJ2-7 gives the whole variable domain ETGVTQSPTHLIKTRGQQVTLRCSSQSGHNTVSWYQQALGQGPQFIFQYYREEENGRGNFPPRFSGLQFPNYSSELNVNALELDDSALYLCASSSGQGPYEQYFGPGTRLTVT.